This passage covers 23 T cell receptor beta chains from one sample sequenced in a study of blood T cell repertoires in COVID-19. Clones were read by immunoSEQ multiplex PCR, and TCRdb kept only the in-frame ones, dropping some. The table records 180,000 or so clones, under 80% of them present only once. The sequenced sample consisted of peripheral blood. These receptors were collected from a man between 50 and 59 years old who had recovered from COVID-19.

V gene TRBV14 combines with J gene TRBJ1-1; D not resolved. The CDR3 totals 13 residues. Per the germline V gene, CDR1 is SGHDN and CDR2 is FVKESK. V was shortened by 1 base and J by 6 bases, with 9 bases between the two germline ends. The CDR3, as DNA: TGTGCCAGCAGCCAAGCCATCCTATCTGAAGCTTTCTTT. This sequence encodes CASSQAILSEAFF.

The table lists this clone with a few counts. The genes are TRBV21-1 and TRBJ1-5; no check of the table's D call, TRBD1, against the DNA was made. TRBV21-1 is tagged as a pseudogene. The CDR3 sequence is 16 residues long. CDR3 in DNA: TGTGCCAGCAGCAAATGTAACAGGGTAGTACATCAGCCCCAGCATTTT. It yields the protein CASSKCNRVVHQPQHF.

The genes are TRBV5-4 and TRBJ1-1, with TRBD1 as a possible D gene (5 bases). Looked up from germline, CDR1 is SGHNT and CDR2 is YYREEE (reference sequence). Trimming stripped 4 bases from V and 4 bases from J, with 17 bases between. The CDR3 is made up of 15 amino acids. As DNA, the CDR3 is TGTGCCAGCAGCCCTCGGGGGGATGGGGGCACTGAAGCTTTCTTT. As protein: CASSPRGDGGTEAFF.

The chain combines TRBV27 with TRBJ2-1; TRBD2 matches 7 bases. V lost 4 bases to trimming and J lost 4 bases; unmatched junction nucleotides: 4. This CDR3 contains 14 residues. Per the germline V gene, CDR1 is MNHEY and CDR2 is SMNVEV (reference sequence). DNA of the CDR3: TGTGCCAGCAGTTCTAGCGGCGATTACAATGAGCAGTTCTTC. Translated: CASSSSGDYNEQFF.

The chain joins TRBV29-1 to TRBJ1-1, with no clear D. The CDR3 extends over 14 amino acids. CDR1 is SQVTM, CDR2 ANQGSEA, per germline. V lost 4 bases, J lost 1 base, and 13 bases lay in between. The CDR3 loop is CSVARHIRNTEAFF. DNA of the CDR3: TGCAGCGTTGCCAGACACATACGGAACACTGAAGCTTTCTTT.

The chain recombines TRBV5-4 with TRBJ1-1; 7 bases match TRBD1. Trimming removed 2 bases from V and 1 base from J; junction bases left unmatched: 2. The CDR3 has 14 amino acids. Germline V gene lookup returns CDR1 SGHNT and CDR2 YYREEE (reference sequence). The CDR3 DNA reads as TGTGCCAGCAGCTTCGACAGGGAGAACACTGAAGCTTTCTTT. It encodes CASSFDRENTEAFF.

V gene TRBV3-1 (or the pseudogene TRBV3-2) combines with J gene TRBJ2-7; D is perhaps TRBD2 (5 bases). The CDR3 covers 12 residues. Per germline, CDR1 LGHDT and CDR2 YNNKEL (reference sequence). V lost 4 bases to trimming and J lost 9 bases, with 13 bases between them. The CDR3 DNA reads as TGTGCCAGCAGCCGGACTCAGGCGAGGCAGTACTTC. It encodes CASSRTQARQYF.

The DNA of the CDR3 is TGTGCCAGCAGCTTGATCGGAGTGGCGAACACTGAAGCTTTCTTT. This codes for CASSLIGVANTEAFF. The rearrangement links TRBV5-6 to TRBJ1-1; no firm D call. Between the trimmed V and J ends, which lost 1 base and 1 base, there was a span of 11 bases. There are 15 residues in the CDR3. Looked up from germline, CDR1 is SGHDT and CDR2 is YYEEEE.

This clone turned up a few times. The gene calls are TRBV6-5 and TRBJ1-6, with 7 bases fitting TRBD1. The CDR3 sequence is 13 residues long. Germline CDR1 reads MNHEY; CDR2 reads SVGAGI. V lost 7 bases, J lost 7 bases, and 4 bases stayed unmatched. The CDR3 loop reads CASTGTENSPLHF. CDR3 nucleotide sequence: TGTGCCAGCACCGGGACAGAGAATTCACCCCTCCACTTT.

The chain is built from TRBV28 and TRBJ2-6; unclear D gene. The germline CDR1 and CDR2 sequences are MDHEN and SYDVKM. There are 13 residues in the CDR3. Trimming pared 7 bases from V and 1 base from J, leaving 5 bases between. In DNA form, the CDR3 reads TGTGCCAGCAACCTATCTGGGGCCAACGTCCTGACTTTC. Its protein is CASNLSGANVLTF.

This chain connects TRBV18 to TRBJ2-1; D is uncertain. V lost 3 bases to trimming and J lost 9 bases, with 9 bases between them. This CDR3 comprises 12 residues. Germline CDR1 and CDR2: KGHSH and LQKENI. The CDR3 loop reads CASSPVPGEQFF. The CDR3 region has the DNA TGTGCCAGCTCACCGGTCCCCGGTGAGCAGTTCTTC.

This rearrangement joins TRBV24-1 to TRBJ2-3; tentative D call: TRBD1 (6 bases). Between the trimmed V and J ends, which lost 4 bases and 3 bases, there was a span of 13 bases. Looked up from germline, CDR1 is KGHDR and CDR2 is SFDVKD. This CDR3 is 15 amino acids long. CDR3 nucleotides: TGTGCCACCAGTGACTCCTTTACAGGGACAGATACGCAGTATTTT. Protein product: CATSDSFTGTDTQYF.

V gene TRBV5-1 combines with J gene TRBJ2-3; a weak D match, TRBD1 (5 bases). The CDR3 runs 15 residues. V lost 0 bases and J 2 bases, leaving 10 bases between the germline ends. The germline V gene encodes CDR1 SGHRS and CDR2 YFSETQ. The CDR3 protein is CASSLGDRPTDTQYF. The CDR3 bases are TGCGCCAGCAGCTTGGGCGACAGACCCACAGATACGCAGTATTTT. Drawing the rest from reference TRBV5-1 and TRBJ2-3, the complete variable domain is KAGVTQTPRYLIKTRGQQVTLSCSPISGHRSVSWYQQTPGQGLQFLFEYFSETQRNKGNFPGRFSGRQFSNSRSEMNVSTLELGDSALYLCASSLGDRPTDTQYFGPGTRLTVL.

This chain joins TRBV5-1 and TRBJ1-4; D possibly corresponds to TRBD1 (6 bases). Per the germline V gene, CDR1 is SGHRS and CDR2 is YFSETQ. The V end was cut by 0 bases, the J end by 0 bases, with 6 bases between. The CDR3 is made up of 15 amino acids. The CDR3 loop reads CASSLGTATNEKLFF. CDR3 DNA: TGCGCCAGCAGCTTGGGGACAGCAACTAATGAAAAACTGTTTTTT.

The chain joins TRBV6-5 to TRBJ1-6; no reliable D call. The CDR3 runs to 14 residues. Trimming removed 6 bases from V and 12 bases from J, with 18 bases in between. CDR1 and CDR2 (germline): MNHEY, SVGAGI. The CDR3 sequence is CASSTYPLTRPLHF. CDR3 nucleotides: TGTGCCAGCAGCACATACCCATTGACAAGACCCCTCCACTTT.

The chain is built from TRBV29-1 and TRBJ2-7; D is ambiguous. The length of the CDR3 is 12 residues. Germline-derived CDR1 and CDR2 are SQVTM and ANQGSEA. With 2 bases removed from V and 4 bases from J, the gap between germline ends came to 9 bases. In DNA form, the CDR3 reads TGCAGCGTTGAACAGGCGCTGTACGAGCAGTACTTC. Its protein product is CSVEQALYEQYF.

The CDR3 DNA sequence: TGCAGCGTCGGACAGGGGGTGGGTCAGCCCCAGCATTTT. Protein: CSVGQGVGQPQHF. The gene calls are TRBV29-1 and TRBJ1-5, with 10 bases lining up with TRBD1. The CDR3 has 13 amino acids. Germline assignment: CDR1 SQVTM and CDR2 ANQGSEA. V lost 6 bases and J lost 6; bases outside the gene matches: 5.

V usage is TRBV28 and J usage is TRBJ1-4; TRBD1 matches at 7 bases. From germline, CDR1 is MDHEN and CDR2 SYDVKM. The CDR3 runs to 14 residues. V shed 4 bases and J 10 bases; nucleotides not matched to a gene: 9. CDR3 nucleotides: TGTGCCAGCAGTTCAAGAGGGGGCAACGGAAAACTGTTTTTT. Encoded protein: CASSSRGGNGKLFF.

The rearrangement joins TRBV27 to TRBJ1-2, with D perhaps matching TRBD1 (5 bases). The V end lost 3 bases, the J end lost 8 bases, and 13 bases lay between the germline ends. Looked up from germline, CDR1 is MNHEY and CDR2 is SMNVEV (reference sequence). The CDR3 runs to 13 residues. The CDR3 loop reads CASSFLSGQGYTF. DNA for the CDR3: TGTGCCAGCAGTTTCCTCTCAGGGCAGGGCTACACCTTC.

The CDR3: CASGRFTGELFF. The CDR3 coding sequence is TGTGCCAGCGGGAGGTTCACCGGGGAGCTGTTTTTT. The chain has TRBV27 and TRBJ2-2, with D perhaps matching TRBD2 (6 bases). The V gene lost 8 bases and the J gene lost 4 bases, with 8 bases spanning the gap. The germline CDR1 and CDR2 sequences are MNHEY and SMNVEV (reference sequence). The CDR3 contains 12 residues.

The genes are TRBV7-2 and TRBJ1-5; D perhaps matches TRBD1 (6 bases). The CDR3 runs to 18 residues. Germline V gene data show CDR1 as SGHTA and CDR2 as FQGNSA. Trimming left V 1 base short and J 5 bases short, with 21 bases between. CDR3 residues: CASSLVYLGQPQYQPQHF. The CDR3 DNA is TGTGCCAGCAGCTTAGTTTACTTAGGACAGCCCCAGTATCAGCCCCAGCATTTT.

This clone came up once. The genes are TRBV6-5 and TRBJ2-7, with TRBD1 as a possible D gene (6 bases). The V and J ends lost 6 bases and 2 bases respectively, with 11 bases between them. CDR3 length: 13 residues. Germline values: CDR1 MNHEY, CDR2 SVGAGI. Written as DNA, the CDR3 is TGTGCCAGCAGCCTCGACAGGACCTACGAGCAGTACTTC. This sequence encodes CASSLDRTYEQYF.

V gene TRBV30 combines with J gene TRBJ2-3; 8 positions agree with TRBD2. Germline loops: CDR1 GTSNPN, CDR2 SVGIG (reference sequence). CDR3 length: 13 residues. J lost 0 bases, V lost 4 bases, and 0 bases had no gene match. CDR3 sequence: CAWTSGSTDTQYF. CDR3 DNA: TGTGCCTGGACTAGCGGGAGCACAGATACGCAGTATTTT.